These 30 T cell receptor beta chains were sequenced from one sample in a study of cytomegalovirus exposure and HLA in healthy donors. PCR primers comprised 60 Vbeta and 13 Jbeta primers. Assay used: immunoSEQ multiplex PCR; TCRdb lists only in-frame clones, some missing. This sample carries about 160,000 clones, 80% of them seen once, and the ten largest clones take 9% to 10%. The sample was PBMCs. The source of these receptors is a man between 18 and 35 years old in good health and CMV-seropositive.

The genes are TRBV25-1 and TRBJ1-5; D is perhaps TRBD1 (5 bases). Trimming took 6 bases from V and 5 from J, leaving 17 bases between them. This CDR3 has 15 amino acids. Germline V gives CDR1 MGHDK, CDR2 SYGVNS. Here the CDR3 DNA reads TGTGCCAGCAGCGCCCGGGGGGGGAGTGATCAGCCCCAGCATTTT. It specifies CASSARGGSDQPQHF.

The J gene is TRBJ2-5, the V gene TRBV27; possible D gene TRBD2, 5 bases. The DNA end favors TRBJ2-7, so the J call may be wrong. This CDR3 has 19 amino acids. Germline V CDR1 and CDR2: MNHEY, SMNVEV (reference sequence). In nucleotides, the CDR3 is TGTGCCAGCTCCCGAGGTATAGCGACTCTTCATAGTTTGGGCTACGAGCAGTACTTC. This codes for CASSRGIATLHSLGYEQYF.

The rearrangement links TRBV9 to TRBJ2-2, with TRBD1 identical over 9 bases. CDR1 is SGDLS, CDR2 YYNGEE, per germline. The CDR3 runs to 16 residues. The J segment lost 7 bases and the V segment lost 3 bases, leaving 10 bases of the junction unmatched. CDR3 amino acids: CASSARKQGANGELFF. The CDR3 nucleotides read TGTGCCAGCAGCGCGAGGAAACAGGGGGCGAACGGGGAGCTGTTTTTT.

This chain links TRBV19 with TRBJ1-5; TRBD1 aligns across 9 bases. The CDR3 is 15 amino acids. CDR1 and CDR2 from the germline V gene are LNHDA and SQIVND (reference sequence). V lost 4 bases and J lost 4; bases outside the gene matches: 5. The CDR3 nucleotides read TGTGCCAGTAGTACCCAGGGACAGGGAAATCAGCCCCAGCATTTT. Translating it yields CASSTQGQGNQPQHF.

The chain carries TRBV28 and TRBJ2-7; D gene unclear. The CDR3 is 15 residues long. Trimming shortened V by 6 bases and J by 0 bases, and 15 bases separated the two germline ends. CDR1 and CDR2 from the germline V gene are MDHEN and SYDVKM. The CDR3 nucleotides read TGTGCCAGCAGGCCCGTCAGGTATACCTCCTACGAGCAGTACTTC. Translation gives CASRPVRYTSYEQYF.

This clone turned up a few times. This chain links TRBV2 with TRBJ2-5, with D unresolved. The assigned J gene may be wrong: the sequence end matches TRBJ2-7 better. Germline CDR1 reads SNHLY; CDR2 reads FYNNEI. This CDR3 is built from 14 residues. The CDR3 DNA is TGTGCCAGCAGTGTACAGCCACTCTCCTACGAGCAGTACTTC. Protein product: CASSVQPLSYEQYF.

This sequence joins TRBV27 and TRBJ2-2; possibly TRBD1 for D (6 bases). V lost 3 bases to trimming and J lost 1 base, with 12 bases between them. Per germline, CDR1 MNHEY and CDR2 SMNVEV (reference sequence). This CDR3 is 16 amino acids long. Here the CDR3 reads CASSFNHRVNTGELFF. The DNA of the CDR3 is TGTGCCAGCAGTTTTAATCACAGGGTGAACACCGGGGAGCTGTTTTTT.

J is TRBJ2-7 and V is TRBV7-2; 7 bases match TRBD1. This CDR3 contains 13 residues. Unmatched junction bases numbered 3, after V lost 5 bases and J lost 2 bases. CDR1 SGHTA and CDR2 FQGNSA come from the germline V gene. The CDR3 bases are TGTGCCAGCAGCCAGGGACAGCCCTACGAGCAGTACTTC. The encoded protein is CASSQGQPYEQYF. Variable domain in full (rest from reference TRBV7-2 and TRBJ2-7): GAGVSQSPSNKVTEKGKDVELRCDPISGHTALYWYRQSLGQGLEFLIYFQGNSAPDKSGLPSDRFSAERTGGSVSTLTIQRTQQEDSAVYLCASSQGQPYEQYFGPGTRLTVT.

V gene TRBV27 combines with J gene TRBJ2-7; 7 nucleotides align to TRBD1. Germline V lookup: CDR1 MNHEY, CDR2 SMNVEV (reference sequence). V lost 8 bases and J lost 5; bases outside the gene matches: 12. CDR3 size: 14 residues. The CDR3 coding sequence is TGTGCCAGCCGGTGGGACAGTATGGTCCACGAGCAGTACTTC. This encodes CASRWDSMVHEQYF.

The chain combines TRBV11-2 with TRBJ2-1, with TRBD2 matching 10 bases. This CDR3 region has 15 residues. The V gene end was trimmed by 5 bases and the J gene end by 8 bases; junction bases not matched to a gene: 9. The V gene's germline CDR1 is SGHAT and CDR2 FQNNGV. The CDR3 DNA reads as TGTGCCAGCAGCGAAGCTAGCGGGAGTCCCTATGAGCAGTTCTTC. Its translation is CASSEASGSPYEQFF.

This clone occurred a few times. The chain is built from TRBV5-1 and TRBJ2-7, with a tentative D call TRBD1 (6 bases). The germline V gene encodes CDR1 SGHRS and CDR2 YFSETQ. V dropped 0 bases and J dropped 1 base, with 14 bases sitting between them. This CDR3 is built from 16 residues. CDR3 protein: CASSLGRRTVSYEQYF. In DNA form, the CDR3 reads TGCGCCAGCAGCTTGGGCCGACGGACAGTTTCCTACGAGCAGTACTTC.

This clone was picked up one time. The rearrangement links TRBV4-3 to TRBJ2-1, with 10 bases lining up with TRBD2. The germline gives CDR1 LGHNA, CDR2 YSLEER. With V trimmed by 4 bases and J by 5 bases, 17 bases remained unmatched. This CDR3 region has 19 residues. As DNA, the CDR3 is TGCGCCAGCAGCCGCTTCATTAGCGGGAGGACTTCTAACGACAATGAGCAGTTCTTC. Its translation is CASSRFISGRTSNDNEQFF.

The chain employs TRBV27 and TRBJ2-7; 11 nucleotides line up with TRBD1. This CDR3 region has 15 residues. Germline V gene data show CDR1 as MNHEY and CDR2 as SMNVEV (reference sequence). Germline trimming cut 3 bases from V and 3 bases from J; bases unmatched to any gene: 4. CDR3 nucleotide sequence: TGTGCCAGCAGTTTTGGGACAGGGGGTTTCTACGAGCAGTACTTC. It encodes CASSFGTGGFYEQYF.

This chain uses TRBV9 with TRBJ2-1, with 8 bases that match TRBD1. This CDR3 is built from 18 residues. From germline, CDR1 is SGDLS and CDR2 YYNGEE. V was pared by 4 bases and J by 1 base, with 13 bases of the junction left unmatched. The CDR3 sequence is CASSPGTGLSGSYNEQFF. In DNA, the CDR3 is TGTGCCAGCAGCCCCGGGACAGGTCTCTCAGGTTCCTACAATGAGCAGTTCTTC.

This chain links TRBV7-2 with TRBJ2-7; possibly TRBD2 for D (6 bases). The CDR3 contains 13 residues. V gave up 2 bases and J gave up 5 bases, with 10 bases separating them. Germline V gives CDR1 SGHTA, CDR2 FQGNSA. CDR3 DNA sequence: TGTGCCAGCAGCTTACTCCGGAGGGACGAGCAGTACTTC. The encoded protein is CASSLLRRDEQYF.

This chain connects TRBV6-5 to TRBJ1-5; D not resolved. The CDR3 is 14 residues long. The V end lost 6 bases, the J end lost 8 bases, and 17 bases lay between the germline ends. Germline V gene data show CDR1 as MNHEY and CDR2 as SVGAGI. CDR3 residues: CASSNQATIEPQHF. The CDR3 bases are TGTGCCAGCAGCAACCAGGCGACCATTGAGCCCCAGCATTTT.

A few counts support this clone. CDR3 sequence: CATSRVRWQQAKYVETQYF. The CDR3 DNA reads TGTGCCACCAGCAGAGTTCGATGGCAACAGGCTAAATATGTAGAGACCCAGTACTTC. The V gene is TRBV15, the J gene TRBJ2-5, with D tentatively TRBD1 (5 bases). This CDR3 is 19 amino acids long. Germline assignment: CDR1 LNHNV and CDR2 YYDKDF (reference sequence). The V gene lost 1 base and the J gene lost 4 bases, with 25 bases spanning the gap.

This clone has only one observation. The chain carries TRBV5-1 and TRBJ1-1, with D hard to call. CDR3 size: 12 residues. Germline loops: CDR1 SGHRS, CDR2 YFSETQ. V dropped 5 bases and J dropped 5 bases, with 10 bases sitting between them. In nucleotides, the CDR3 is TGCGCCAGCAGGGGCGGGAATACTGAAGCTTTCTTT. Translated, it gives CASRGGNTEAFF.

The chain links TRBV28 to TRBJ1-5; perhaps TRBD1 as D (5 bases). Looked up from germline, CDR1 is MDHEN and CDR2 is SYDVKM. The CDR3 totals 14 residues. Between the trimmed V and J ends, which lost 3 bases and 5 bases, there was a span of 11 bases. CDR3 nucleotide sequence: TGTGCCAGCAGTTTGCCAGGGTTTTATCAGCCCCAGCATTTT. Residues: CASSLPGFYQPQHF.

This clone was seen once. Compared with germline, one end of the junction differs, possibly owing to a read error. The rearrangement uses TRBV9 and TRBJ1-2; D may be TRBD1 (5 bases). CDR3 size: 13 residues. Germline V gives CDR1 SGDLS, CDR2 YYNGEE. For the CDR3, the DNA is TGTGCCAGCAGCGGGGACTCCCCCTATGGCTGCACCTTC. Its translation is CASSGDSPYGCTF. Full variable domain (rest looked up from reference TRBV9 and TRBJ1-2): DSGVTQTPKHLITATGQRVTLRCSPRSGDLSVYWYQQSLDQGLQFLIQYYNGEERAKGNILERFSAQQFPDLHSELNLSSLELGDSALYFCASSGDSPYGCTFGSGTRLTVV.

This clone is labeled as medium-sized (0.01 to 0.1%). The rearrangement joins TRBV2 to TRBJ2-1; tentatively, D is TRBD2 (5 bases). With 8 bases removed from V and 4 bases from J, the gap between germline ends came to 18 bases. The CDR3 has 15 residues. CDR1 SNHLY and CDR2 FYNNEI come from the germline V gene. As DNA, the CDR3 is TGTGCCAGCCACTGGGAGCCACCGGGGTACAATGAGCAGTTCTTC. This codes for CASHWEPPGYNEQFF.

The V gene is TRBV7-2, the J gene TRBJ2-1; 7 bases agree with TRBD2. The CDR3 sequence is 15 residues long. V lost 4 bases to trimming and J lost 4 bases; unmatched junction nucleotides: 7. The germline V gene has CDR1 SGHTA and CDR2 FQGNSA. The CDR3, as DNA: TGTGCCAGCAGCTCCCCTCGGGAGGATTACAATGAGCAGTTCTTC. Encoded protein: CASSSPREDYNEQFF.

This sequence joins TRBV7-9 and TRBJ2-1, with no clear D. CDR1 and CDR2 from the germline V gene are SEHNR and FQNEAQ (reference sequence). V was trimmed by 0 bases and J by 9 bases, leaving 6 bases between them. The CDR3 spans 12 residues. CDR3 protein: CASSLALSEQFF. The CDR3 region has the DNA TGTGCCAGCAGCTTAGCCCTAAGTGAGCAGTTCTTC.

V and J are TRBV15 and TRBJ2-7, with a weak D call TRBD2 (6 bases). Germline lookup yields CDR1 LNHNV and CDR2 YYDKDF (reference sequence). This CDR3 has 15 residues. V was shortened by 5 bases and J by 2 bases, with 16 bases between the two germline ends. The chain's CDR3 is CATSQQASAAYEQYF. CDR3 sequence (DNA): TGTGCCACCAGCCAACAGGCTAGCGCCGCCTACGAGCAGTACTTC.

The chain recombines TRBV7-9 with TRBJ2-5; 8 positions match TRBD1. The CDR3 consists of 15 residues. V lost 5 bases, J lost 2 bases, and 7 bases stayed unmatched. In germline, CDR1 is SEHNR, CDR2 FQNEAQ (reference sequence). Here the CDR3 reads CASSHQGQGQETQYF. The CDR3 bases are TGTGCCAGCAGCCATCAAGGACAGGGACAAGAGACCCAGTACTTC.

This sequence joins TRBV4-1 and TRBJ1-5; 9 nucleotides align to TRBD1. CDR3 length equals 18 residues. The V gene's germline CDR1 is MGHRA and CDR2 YSYEKL. The V and J ends lost 1 base and 6 bases, in that order; junction bases with no gene match: 13. The DNA for the CDR3 is TGCGCCAGCAGCCAAGCGGTCACAGGGGGCTCCCGAGTTCAGCCCCAGCATTTT. This codes for CASSQAVTGGSRVQPQHF.

The rearrangement uses TRBV11-2 and TRBJ1-1; TRBD1 might be the D (5 bases). The CDR3 has 14 amino acids. The V end lost 2 bases, the J end lost 7 bases, and 14 bases lay between the germline ends. Germline values: CDR1 SGHAT, CDR2 FQNNGV. In DNA, the CDR3 is TGTGCCAGCAGCTTACTCAGTCCAGGGATTGAAGCTTTCTTT. This translates into CASSLLSPGIEAFF.

The rearrangement joins TRBV7-9 to TRBJ1-3; the D is unclear. The CDR3 runs to 14 residues. Germline V gives CDR1 SEHNR, CDR2 FQNEAQ (reference sequence). V gave up 6 bases and J gave up 0 bases, with 9 bases separating them. For the CDR3, the DNA is TGTGCCAGCAGAGAGAGGGTCTCTGGAAACACCATATATTTT. Encoded protein: CASRERVSGNTIYF.

The chain carries TRBV9 and TRBJ1-1; D not resolved. Trimming left V 4 bases short and J 7 bases short, with 17 bases between. The germline CDR1 and CDR2 sequences are SGDLS and YYNGEE. This CDR3 region has 14 residues. The CDR3 region is CASSPHANLLEAFF. The CDR3 region has the DNA TGTGCCAGCAGCCCCCACGCGAACCTACTTGAAGCTTTCTTT.

The chain employs TRBV5-1 and TRBJ2-1; 8 nucleotides align to TRBD2. Germline V gene sequence: CDR1 SGHRS, CDR2 YFSETQ. V lost 4 bases and J lost 7; bases outside the gene matches: 13. The CDR3 is 16 residues long. CDR3 DNA: TGCGCCAGCAGCCAAGCTCCCAGCGGGAGCCAGAATGAGCAGTTCTTC. Its translation is CASSQAPSGSQNEQFF.